A selection of T cell receptor beta chains follows, all from one sample in a study of tissue T cells after allogeneic stem cell transplantation. Repertoires were generated with immunoSEQ multiplex PCR, while TCRdb's copy carries only in-frame clones and drops some. The sample has approximately 45,000 clones, around 90% seen once. Sequenced here: blood, sampled before transplantation. The source of these receptors is a woman aged 40-69 years who later had graft-versus-host disease after an allogeneic stem cell transplant. Each CDR3 is given with its conserved first and last residue. Each record gives: CDR3 length, D gene, clone size, J gene, V gene, CDR3 DNA, CDR3 protein. A D gene is named only where the DNA matches it firmly. Not all rows give a size; the values are once, few, many and, for expanded clones, a class.

len: 14
d_gene: NA
abundance: NA
j_gene: TRBJ1-4
v_gene: TRBV7-9
CDR3nt: TGTGCCAGCAGCGACCGGACGGGAAATGAAAAACTGTTTTTT
CDR3aa: CASSDRTGNEKLFF

len: 14
d_gene: TRBD1
abundance: NA
j_gene: TRBJ1-5
v_gene: TRBV6-2/TRBV6-3
CDR3nt: TGTGCCAGCAGTTACTTGAGGGGGCTTCAGCCCCAGCATTTT
CDR3aa: CASSYLRGLQPQHF

len: 13
d_gene: TRBD1
abundance: NA
j_gene: TRBJ1-4
v_gene: TRBV30
CDR3nt: TGTGCCTGGGGACAGGCTGGGAATGAAAAACTGTTTTTT
CDR3aa: CAWGQAGNEKLFF

len: 13
d_gene: NA
abundance: NA
j_gene: TRBJ1-4
v_gene: TRBV5-1
CDR3nt: TGCGCCAGCAGTAGTTCGGGTAATGAAAAACTGTTTTTT
CDR3aa: CASSSSGNEKLFF

len: 15
d_gene: NA
abundance: NA
j_gene: TRBJ1-3
v_gene: TRBV27
CDR3nt: TGTGCCAGCAGTTTATCGGAGGGGGGTGGAAACACCATATATTTT
CDR3aa: CASSLSEGGGNTIYF

len: 14
d_gene: NA
abundance: NA
j_gene: TRBJ1-1
v_gene: TRBV7-2
CDR3nt: TGTGCCAGCAGCCCCCTGAGGGGAAACACTGAAGCTTTCTTT
CDR3aa: CASSPLRGNTEAFF

len: 14
d_gene: TRBD1
abundance: NA
j_gene: TRBJ1-2
v_gene: TRBV7-6
CDR3nt: TGTGCCAGCAGCTCGGGACAGGGGAGGTCGGGCTACACCTTC
CDR3aa: CASSSGQGRSGYTF

len: 15
d_gene: TRBD2
abundance: NA
j_gene: TRBJ2-1
v_gene: TRBV11-3
CDR3nt: TGTGCCAGCAGCTTAGACGGCGGGAGAAACAATGAGCAGTTCTTC
CDR3aa: CASSLDGGRNNEQFF

len: 13
d_gene: NA
abundance: once
j_gene: TRBJ2-7
v_gene: TRBV27
CDR3nt: TGTGCCAGCAGTTTCAGCAGGGGCCACGAGCAGTACTTC
CDR3aa: CASSFSRGHEQYF

len: 15
d_gene: TRBD2
abundance: NA
j_gene: TRBJ2-1
v_gene: TRBV10-1
CDR3nt: TGCGCCAGCAGTGCACTAGCGGGTGGTAGCAATGAGCAGTTCTTC
CDR3aa: CASSALAGGSNEQFF

len: 15
d_gene: NA
abundance: NA
j_gene: TRBJ2-3
v_gene: TRBV4-1
CDR3nt: TGCGCCAGCAGCCAAGTTCGAGGGGACGGAGATACGCAGTATTTT
CDR3aa: CASSQVRGDGDTQYF